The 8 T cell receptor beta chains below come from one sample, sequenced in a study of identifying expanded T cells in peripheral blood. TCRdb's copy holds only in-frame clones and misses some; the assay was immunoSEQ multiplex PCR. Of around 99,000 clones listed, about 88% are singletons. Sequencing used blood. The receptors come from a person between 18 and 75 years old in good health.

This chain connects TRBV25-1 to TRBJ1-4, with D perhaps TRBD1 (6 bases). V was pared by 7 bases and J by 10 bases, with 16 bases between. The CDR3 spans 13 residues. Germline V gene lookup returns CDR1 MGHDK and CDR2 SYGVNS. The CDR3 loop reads CASKDRFWGKLFF. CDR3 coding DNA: TGTGCCAGCAAGGACAGATTTTGGGGAAAACTGTTTTTT.

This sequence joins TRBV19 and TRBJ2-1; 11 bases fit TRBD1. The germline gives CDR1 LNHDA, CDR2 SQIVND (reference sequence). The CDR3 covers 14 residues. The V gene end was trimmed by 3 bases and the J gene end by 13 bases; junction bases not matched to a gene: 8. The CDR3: CASSILGQGASQFF. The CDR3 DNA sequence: TGTGCCAGTAGTATCCTTGGACAGGGGGCTTCACAGTTCTTC.

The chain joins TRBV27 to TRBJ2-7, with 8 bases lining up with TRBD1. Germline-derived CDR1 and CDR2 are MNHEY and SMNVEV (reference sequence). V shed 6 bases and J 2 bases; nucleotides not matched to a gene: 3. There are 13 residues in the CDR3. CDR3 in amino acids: CASSRTGPYEQYF. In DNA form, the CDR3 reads TGTGCCAGCAGCCGGACAGGGCCCTACGAGCAGTACTTC.

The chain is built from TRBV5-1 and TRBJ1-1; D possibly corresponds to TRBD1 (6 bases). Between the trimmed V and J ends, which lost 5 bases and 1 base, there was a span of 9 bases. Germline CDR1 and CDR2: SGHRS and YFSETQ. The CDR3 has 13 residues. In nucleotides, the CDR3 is TGCGCCAGCAGACAAGGGGGGAACACTGAAGCTTTCTTT. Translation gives CASRQGGNTEAFF. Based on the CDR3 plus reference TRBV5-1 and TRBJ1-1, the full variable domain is KAGVTQTPRYLIKTRGQQVTLSCSPISGHRSVSWYQQTPGQGLQFLFEYFSETQRNKGNFPGRFSGRQFSNSRSEMNVSTLELGDSALYLCASRQGGNTEAFFGQGTRLTVV.

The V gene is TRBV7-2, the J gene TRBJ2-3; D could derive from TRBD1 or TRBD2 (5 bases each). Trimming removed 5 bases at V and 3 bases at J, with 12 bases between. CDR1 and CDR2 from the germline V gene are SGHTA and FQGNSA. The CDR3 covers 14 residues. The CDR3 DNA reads TGTGCCAGCAGCCTGGGACGGGGAACAGATACGCAGTATTTT. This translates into CASSLGRGTDTQYF.

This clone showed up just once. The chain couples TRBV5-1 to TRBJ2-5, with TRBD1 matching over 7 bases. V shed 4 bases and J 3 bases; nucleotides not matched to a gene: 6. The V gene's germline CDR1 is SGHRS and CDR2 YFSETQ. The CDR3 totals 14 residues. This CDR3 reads CASSQGQPKETQYF. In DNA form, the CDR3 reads TGCGCCAGCAGCCAGGGACAGCCTAAAGAGACCCAGTACTTC.

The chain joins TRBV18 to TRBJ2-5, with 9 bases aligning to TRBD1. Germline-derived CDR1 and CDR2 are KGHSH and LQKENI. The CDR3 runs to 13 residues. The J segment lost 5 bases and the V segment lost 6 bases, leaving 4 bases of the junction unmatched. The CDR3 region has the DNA TGTGCCAGCTCGCTGGGACAGGGCGAGACCCAGTACTTC. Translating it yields CASSLGQGETQYF.

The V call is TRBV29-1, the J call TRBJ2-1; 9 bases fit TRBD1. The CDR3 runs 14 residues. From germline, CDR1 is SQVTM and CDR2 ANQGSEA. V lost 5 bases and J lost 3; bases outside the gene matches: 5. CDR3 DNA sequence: TGCAGCGTTTATCCGGGACAGGGCTACAATGAGCAGTTCTTC. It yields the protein CSVYPGQGYNEQFF.